This T cell receptor (beta chain) appears in the sequencing data of a study of CD8 T cells in Susac syndrome. The controls were healthy donors who were matched for age and sex. TEMRA cells were FACS-enriched, and CD8+ and CD4+ T cells were isolated negatively. This CDR3 is 14 amino acids long. CDR1 is SGHVS and CDR2 is FQNEAQ in the germline V gene. The V and J ends lost 3 bases and 3 bases, in that order; junction bases with no gene match: 2. A quantity of roughly 0.5 to 1 ug RNA underwent reverse transcription using random hexamers. TCRdb processed the immunoSEQ multiplex PCR reads anew with MiXCR; each CDR3 protein has one entry. The data show tens of thousands of distinct CDR3 sequences, approximately 93% seen once.

The sequence derives from a human donor in good health. This chain joins TRBV7-8 and TRBJ2-7; TRBD2 aligns across 10 bases. The sample taken for sequencing was CD8+ T cells from PBMCs. The CDR3 here is CASSFGTSDYEQYF. DNA for the CDR3: TGTGCCAGCAGCTTCGGGACTAGCGACTACGAGCAGTACTTC. Together with reference TRBV7-8 and TRBJ2-7, the CDR3 gives the full variable domain: GAGVSQSPRYKVAKRGQDVALRCDPISGHVSLFWYQQALGQGPEFLTYFQNEAQLDKSGLPSDRFFAERPEGSVSTLKIQRTQQEDSAVYLCASSFGTSDYEQYFGPGTRLTVT.